This T cell receptor (beta chain) was sequenced in a study of blood T cell repertoires in COVID-19. Study summary: Acute and convalescent COVID-19 specimens originated in the United States, Italy and Spain. Nucleic acid was either cDNA or gDNA, and it came from T cells, B-cell-depleted T cells, or PBMCs.

Germline-derived CDR1 and CDR2 are LGHNA and YNFKEQ. V was pared by 2 bases and J by 3 bases, with 10 bases between. The CDR3 loop spans 14 amino acids. Original processing methods: Reference gene primer amplification gave nucleated cell count estimates. The protocol was immunoSEQ multiplex PCR, while the TCRdb copy is restricted to in-frame clones and leaves out a portion. V and J calls plus clone size are reproduced from that table; the DNA served to infer D and trimming. The top ten clones hold approximately 4.9% of a sample with approximately 100,000 clones, about 85% of them seen once. Sequencing was done on a sample of peripheral blood. The gene calls are TRBV4-2 and TRBJ1-1; D is unresolved. The origin of this receptor is an older man with acute or convalescent COVID-19. The CDR3 spells CASSQSLADTEAFF. CDR3 in DNA: TGTGCCAGCAGCCAAAGTTTGGCGGACACTGAAGCTTTCTTT.